The 10 T cell receptor beta chains presented below share a single source sample, sequenced in a study of high-grade serous ovarian cancer treatment subgroups. The protocol was immunoSEQ multiplex PCR, while the TCRdb copy is restricted to in-frame clones and leaves out a portion. The sample lists thousands of clones, about three quarters occurring once. Tumor samples were taken before definitive surgery or chemotherapy. Sequencing was done on a sample of tumor tissue. All receptors derive from a human donor with high-grade serous ovarian cancer.

V is TRBV5-6 and J is TRBJ1-2; 8 positions agree with TRBD1. Germline V CDR1 and CDR2: SGHDT, YYEEEE. V trimming: 1 base; J trimming: 8 bases; junction bases outside the gene matches: 7. The CDR3 sequence is 14 residues long. The CDR3 is CASSLYRGGRGYTF. CDR3 bases: TGTGCCAGCAGCTTGTACAGGGGGGGCCGCGGCTACACCTTC.

The genes are TRBV7-2 and TRBJ1-3; D possibly corresponds to TRBD1 (5 bases). Germline CDR1 and CDR2: SGHTA and FQGNSA. The CDR3 has 15 residues. V gave up 5 bases and J gave up 0 bases, with 11 bases separating them. In nucleotides, the CDR3 is TGTGCCAGCAGCGGACGGGACGGCTCTGGAAACACCATATATTTT. Its translation: CASSGRDGSGNTIYF.

The chain carries TRBV6-1 and TRBJ1-2; possible D gene TRBD1, 6 bases. Looked up from germline, CDR1 is MNHNS and CDR2 is SASEGT. This CDR3 has 14 amino acids. Between the trimmed V and J ends, which lost 1 base and 5 bases, there was a span of 11 bases. CDR3 DNA: TGTGCCAGCAGTGAAGAGGGCAGGGGTTATGGCTACACCTTC. The encoded protein is CASSEEGRGYGYTF.

CDR3 sequence (DNA): TGCGCCAGCAGCCAAGATGGGTCCTCCTACGAGCAGTACTTC. This encodes CASSQDGSSYEQYF. The V and J genes are TRBV4-1 and TRBJ2-7; D gene unclear. Trimming stripped 0 bases from V and 0 bases from J, with 6 bases between. The CDR3 runs 14 residues. Per germline, CDR1 MGHRA and CDR2 YSYEKL.

This clone was found once. V is TRBV18 and J is TRBJ2-7, with 8 bases lining up with TRBD2. This CDR3 has 15 residues. Germline CDR1 KGHSH, CDR2 LQKENI. V gave up 4 bases and J gave up 1 base; unmatched junction bases: 6. The CDR3 here is CASSRTGGLSYEQYF. In nucleotides, the CDR3 is TGTGCCAGCTCACGAACGGGGGGGCTTTCCTACGAGCAGTACTTC. Based on the CDR3 plus reference TRBV18 and TRBJ2-7, the full variable domain is NAGVMQNPRHLVRRRGQEARLRCSPMKGHSHVYWYRQLPEEGLKFMVYLQKENIIDESGMPKERFSAEFPKEGPSILRIQQVVRGDSAAYFCASSRTGGLSYEQYFGPGTRLTVT.

The chain combines TRBV15 with TRBJ2-1; D gene ambiguous. Germline V CDR1 and CDR2: LNHNV, YYDKDF (reference sequence). V was pared by 0 bases and J by 6 bases, with 3 bases between. This CDR3 is built from 12 residues. CDR3: CATSRDVNEQFF. CDR3 DNA: TGTGCCACCAGCAGAGATGTCAATGAGCAGTTCTTC.

The genes are TRBV5-6 and TRBJ2-3, with TRBD2 matching over 13 bases. V lost 3 bases to trimming and J lost 2 bases; unmatched junction nucleotides: 12. Germline V CDR1 and CDR2: SGHDT, YYEEEE. This CDR3 comprises 19 residues. The CDR3 bases are TGTGCCAGCAGCTCCTTACTAGCGGGAGGGCCCGTTTACACAGATACGCAGTATTTT. Its protein product is CASSSLLAGGPVYTDTQYF. The full variable domain, in which reference TRBV5-6 and TRBJ2-3 provide the parts outside the CDR3, is DAGVTQSPTHLIKTRGQQVTLRCSPKSGHDTVSWYQQALGQGPQFIFQYYEEEERQRGNFPDRFSGHQFPNYSSELNVNALLLGDSALYLCASSSLLAGGPVYTDTQYFGPGTRLTVL.

The DNA of the CDR3 is TGTGCCAGCTCTATCCGGCTAGCGGGTTACAATGAGCAGTTCTTC. Its protein is CASSIRLAGYNEQFF. This rearrangement joins TRBV6-6 to TRBJ2-1, with 8 bases matching TRBD2. The ends lost 8 bases at V and 4 bases at J; junction bases unmatched: 10. Per germline, CDR1 MNHNY and CDR2 SVGAGI (reference sequence). The CDR3 covers 15 residues.

This chain joins TRBV6-5 and TRBJ2-7; TRBD2 matches at 7 bases. The CDR3 is 15 amino acids. Germline V gene data show CDR1 as MNHEY and CDR2 as SVGAGI. Germline trimming cut 6 bases from V and 3 bases from J; bases unmatched to any gene: 11. In nucleotides, the CDR3 is TGTGCCAGCAGGCCGGGGGACTATTCTTTCTACGAGCAGTACTTC. This codes for CASRPGDYSFYEQYF.

DNA for the CDR3: TGTGCCAGCAACCCCTCCCCCGGCCGGCAGGGGTCCTACGAGCAGTACTTC. This gives the protein CASNPSPGRQGSYEQYF. The V gene is TRBV7-2, the J gene TRBJ2-7; D is perhaps TRBD1 (6 bases). CDR1 is SGHTA and CDR2 is FQGNSA in the germline V gene. CDR3 length equals 17 residues. Trimming pared 7 bases from V and 1 base from J, leaving 23 bases between.